This T cell receptor (beta chain) derives from a study of cytomegalovirus exposure and HLA in healthy donors. Study results and limitations: According to the study, 160 or so TCR beta chains were cytomegalovirus-associated.

Sequencing was performed with immunoSEQ multiplex PCR; in TCRdb, only in-frame clones are kept and a portion is missing. The sample yields around 190,000 clones, 86% seen once. As concerns this clone: Antigen: not known.

Germline V gene sequence: CDR1 LNHDA, CDR2 SQIVND (reference sequence). The trim removed 5 bases at V and 4 bases at J, leaving 3 bases unmatched. This CDR3 contains 13 residues. V usage is TRBV19 and J usage is TRBJ1-1; 8 nucleotides line up with TRBD1. This TCR came from a man aged 30 to 45 in good health and CMV-seropositive. Sequenced material: PBMCs. CDR3 sequence reads: CASSGQGLTEAFF. The CDR3 DNA is TGTGCCAGTAGTGGACAGGGACTCACTGAAGCTTTCTTT.